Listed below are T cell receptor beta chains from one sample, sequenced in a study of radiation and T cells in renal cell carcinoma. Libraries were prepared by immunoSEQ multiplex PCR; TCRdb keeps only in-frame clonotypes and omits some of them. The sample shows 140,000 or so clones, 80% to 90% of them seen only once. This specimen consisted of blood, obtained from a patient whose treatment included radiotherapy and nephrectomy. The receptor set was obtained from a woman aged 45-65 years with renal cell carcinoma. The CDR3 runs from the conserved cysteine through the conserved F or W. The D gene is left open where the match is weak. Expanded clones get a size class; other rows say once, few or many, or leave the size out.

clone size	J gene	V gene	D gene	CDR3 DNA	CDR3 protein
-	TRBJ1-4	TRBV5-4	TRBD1	TGTGCCAGCAGCTTAATAGATTCAGGGGGGAATGAAAAACTGTTTTTT	CASSLIDSGGNEKLFF
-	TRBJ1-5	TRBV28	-	TGTGCCAGCAAGGGGGGCGCAGGGCGCCAGCCCCAGCATTTT	CASKGGAGRQPQHF
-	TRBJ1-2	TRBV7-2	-	TGTGCCAGCAGCTTAGCTCAGGTACGGGCTGGCTACACCTTC	CASSLAQVRAGYTF
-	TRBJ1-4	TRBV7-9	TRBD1	TGTGCCAGCAGCTTGACAGGGGTTAATGAAAAACTGTTTTTT	CASSLTGVNEKLFF
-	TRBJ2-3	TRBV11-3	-	TGTGCCAGCAGCCCGCCGGGGGACACAGATACGCAGTATTTT	CASSPPGDTDTQYF
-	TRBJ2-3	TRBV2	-	TGTGCCAGCACCTCTAGGGTGGGCACAGATACGCAGTATTTT	CASTSRVGTDTQYF
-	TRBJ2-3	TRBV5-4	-	TGTGCCAGCAGCTTGGCCGGGGCGCAGGCGAGGGTAGCAGATACGCAGTATTTT	CASSLAGAQARVADTQYF
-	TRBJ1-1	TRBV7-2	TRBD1	TGTGCCACTTCGGGACAGGGGGCTGGGACTGAAGCTTTCTTT	CATSGQGAGTEAFF
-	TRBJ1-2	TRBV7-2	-	TGTGCCAGCAGCTCTGGGAGGGGGGATGGCTACACCTTC	CASSSGRGDGYTF
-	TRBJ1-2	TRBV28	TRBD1	TGTGCCCTCGCGGCAGGGGGCAGCTCGGGGACCTTC	CALAAGGSSGTF
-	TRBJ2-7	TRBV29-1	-	TGCAGCGTTGCCCCACAACAGGGAGGGGACGAGCAGTACTTC	CSVAPQQGGDEQYF
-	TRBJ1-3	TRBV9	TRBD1	TGTGCCAGCAGCACACCCTGGGGGACAGGCGATACTGGAAACACCATATATTTT	CASSTPWGTGDTGNTIYF
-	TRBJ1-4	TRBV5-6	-	TGTGCCAGCAGCCCGGGTGCTAATGAAAAACTGTTTTTT	CASSPGANEKLFF
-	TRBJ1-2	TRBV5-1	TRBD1	TGCGCCAGCAGCTCGACAGGGGCCTATGGCTACACCTTC	CASSSTGAYGYTF
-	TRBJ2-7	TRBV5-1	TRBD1	TGCGCCAGCAGCTCGGATCCCGGGACAGGGGGTTACGAGCAGTACTTC	CASSSDPGTGGYEQYF
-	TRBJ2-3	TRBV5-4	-	TGTGCCAGCAGCGCCGTTAGCACAGATACGCAGTATTTT	CASSAVSTDTQYF
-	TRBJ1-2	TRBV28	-	TGTGCCAGCAGTTTAGTCACCGCCTATGGCTACACCTTC	CASSLVTAYGYTF
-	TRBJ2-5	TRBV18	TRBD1	TGTGCCAGCTCACTACGGACAGGCTACCAAGAGACCCAGTACTTC	CASSLRTGYQETQYF
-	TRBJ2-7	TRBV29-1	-	TGCAGCGTTGGGCAGAACTCCTACGAGCAGTACTTC	CSVGQNSYEQYF
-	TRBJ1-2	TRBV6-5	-	TGTGCCAGCAGTTCCCCGGGTCGGCGGTCTAACTATGGCTACACCTTC	CASSSPGRRSNYGYTF
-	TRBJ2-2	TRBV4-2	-	TGTGCCAGCAGCCAAGACAGGCGGGGGCGGTATGTCACCGGGGAGCTGTTTTTT	CASSQDRRGRYVTGELFF
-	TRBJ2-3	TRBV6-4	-	TGTGCCAGCAGTGCGGACGGGGCCACAGATACGCAGTATTTT	CASSADGATDTQYF
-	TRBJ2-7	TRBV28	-	TGTGCCAGCAGTTCACACGGGAGAGGGTCCTACGAGCAGTACTTC	CASSSHGRGSYEQYF
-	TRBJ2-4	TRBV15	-	TGTGCCACCAGTCCCAGGGGGGACAAAAACATTCAGTACTTC	CATSPRGDKNIQYF
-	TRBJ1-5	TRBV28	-	TGTGCCAGCAGGGCGAGGACCTGGAGGGGCAATCAGCCCCAGCATTTT	CASRARTWRGNQPQHF
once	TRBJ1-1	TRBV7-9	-	TGTGCCAGCAGCCCTCCCGGGGAGGTCACTGAAGCTTTCTTT	CASSPPGEVTEAFF
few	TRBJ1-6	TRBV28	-	TGTGCCAGCAGTTCTGGATCCACGAGCTCCTATAATTCACCCCTCCACTTT	CASSSGSTSSYNSPLHF
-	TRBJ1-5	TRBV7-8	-	TGTGCCAGCAGCTTAGAGAGAGAACCTAGCAATCAGCCCCAGCATTTT	CASSLEREPSNQPQHF
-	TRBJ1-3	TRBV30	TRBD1	TGTGCCTGGAGTGTACCCGGTACCCGGGACAGGGGAAACACCATATATTTT	CAWSVPGTRDRGNTIYF
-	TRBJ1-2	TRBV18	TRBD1	TGTGCCAGCTCACCAAACCGGGACAGGAGAAATGGCTACACCTTC	CASSPNRDRRNGYTF
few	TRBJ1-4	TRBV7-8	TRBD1	TGTGCCAGCAGCCAAACTCCGGGACAGATTGAAAAACTGTTTTTT	CASSQTPGQIEKLFF
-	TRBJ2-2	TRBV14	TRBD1	TGTGCCAGCAGAGTCGGGACAGGGGAGACCGGGGAGCTGTTTTTT	CASRVGTGETGELFF
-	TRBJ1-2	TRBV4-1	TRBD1	TGCGCCAGCAGCCGAGAGGTGACAGGGCTTCCAAACTATGGCTACACCTTC	CASSREVTGLPNYGYTF
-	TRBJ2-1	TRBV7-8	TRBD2	TGTGCCAGCAGCCCACGGGAGGGCCAGAGGCATGAGCAGTTCTTC	CASSPREGQRHEQFF
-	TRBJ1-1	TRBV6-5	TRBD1	TGTGCCAGCAGTTCAAGACAGGGTACTGAAGCTTTCTTT	CASSSRQGTEAFF
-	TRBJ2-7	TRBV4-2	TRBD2	TGTGCCAGCAGCCAGATACCTAGCGGGAGGGTATACGAGCAGTACTTC	CASSQIPSGRVYEQYF
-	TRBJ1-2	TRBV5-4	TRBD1	TGTGCCAGCAGACTGCAGGGGGCTCAATATGGCTACACCTTC	CASRLQGAQYGYTF
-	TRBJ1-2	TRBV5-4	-	TGTGCCAGCAGCTTGGGGGGGCAGTATGGCTACACCTTC	CASSLGGQYGYTF
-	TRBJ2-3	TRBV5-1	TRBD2	TGCGCCAGCAGCCAGGCTAGCGGGAGGGCCACAGATACGCAGTATTTT	CASSQASGRATDTQYF
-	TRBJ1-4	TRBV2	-	TGTGCCAGCAGTGAAGGCAGGGCTGAAAAACTGTTTTTT	CASSEGRAEKLFF
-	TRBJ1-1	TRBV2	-	TGTGCCAGCAGTGAATACACTGAAGCTTTCTTT	CASSEYTEAFF
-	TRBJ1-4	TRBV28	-	TGTGCCAGCACCAGTGGAAATGAAAAACTGTTTTTT	CASTSGNEKLFF
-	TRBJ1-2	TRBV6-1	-	TGTGCCAGCAGTGCTGGGGGTGGCTCCGGCTATGGCTACACCTTC	CASSAGGGSGYGYTF
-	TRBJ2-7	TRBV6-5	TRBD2	TGTGCCAGCAGGTCAATAGCGGGAGTTCGGGAGCAGTACTTC	CASRSIAGVREQYF
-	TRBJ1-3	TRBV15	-	TGTGCCACCAGCAGAGATTTGACAGCCTCTGGAAACACCATATATTTT	CATSRDLTASGNTIYF
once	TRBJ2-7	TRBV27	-	TGTGCCAGCAGTCCCACCGCAGGGGACGAGCAGTACTTC	CASSPTAGDEQYF
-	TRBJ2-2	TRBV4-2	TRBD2	TGTGCCAGCAGCCAAGCGTCCGACGGGGGGGCCGGGGAGCTGTTTTTT	CASSQASDGGAGELFF
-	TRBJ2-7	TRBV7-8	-	TGTGCCAGCAGCTTTAGGGTTGCTAGCTACGAGCAGTACTTC	CASSFRVASYEQYF
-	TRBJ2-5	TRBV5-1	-	TGCGCCAGCAGCTTGGTTTGGGACTCACAAGAGACCCAGTACTTC	CASSLVWDSQETQYF
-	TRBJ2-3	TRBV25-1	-	TGTGCCAGCAGTGAGGGACGTCAAAATACGCAGTATTTT	CASSEGRQNTQYF
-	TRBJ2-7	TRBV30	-	TGTGCCTGGAGTCGCCCTGGCCCTACCTACGAGCAGTACTTC	CAWSRPGPTYEQYF
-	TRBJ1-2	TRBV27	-	TGTGCCAGCAGTCCTACCCTTGGTCTATCGGGTGGCTACACCTTC	CASSPTLGLSGGYTF
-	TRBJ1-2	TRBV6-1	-	TGTGCCAGCAGTGACTCAGGGATCAACTATGGCTACACCTTC	CASSDSGINYGYTF
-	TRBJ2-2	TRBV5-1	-	TGCGCCAGCAGCCCAGAAGTCACCGGGGAGCTGTTTTTT	CASSPEVTGELFF
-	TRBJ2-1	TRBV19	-	TGTGCCAGTAGTATAGATCCCCCAAGGCAGTTCTTC	CASSIDPPRQFF
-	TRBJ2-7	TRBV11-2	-	TGTGCCAGCAGCTTGCAAATAGCGGCCTCCTACGAGCAGTACTTC	CASSLQIAASYEQYF
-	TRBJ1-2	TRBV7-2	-	TGTGCCAGCAGCTTAGGTCCAGGGTTTCGTGGCTACACCTTC	CASSLGPGFRGYTF
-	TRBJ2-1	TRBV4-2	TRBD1	TGTGCCAGCAGCCAGGAACAGGGGAATGAGCAGTTCTTC	CASSQEQGNEQFF
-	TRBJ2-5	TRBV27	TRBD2	TGTGCCAGCAGCCGAAACCCACTAGCGGGGCACCAAGAGACCCAGTACTTC	CASSRNPLAGHQETQYF